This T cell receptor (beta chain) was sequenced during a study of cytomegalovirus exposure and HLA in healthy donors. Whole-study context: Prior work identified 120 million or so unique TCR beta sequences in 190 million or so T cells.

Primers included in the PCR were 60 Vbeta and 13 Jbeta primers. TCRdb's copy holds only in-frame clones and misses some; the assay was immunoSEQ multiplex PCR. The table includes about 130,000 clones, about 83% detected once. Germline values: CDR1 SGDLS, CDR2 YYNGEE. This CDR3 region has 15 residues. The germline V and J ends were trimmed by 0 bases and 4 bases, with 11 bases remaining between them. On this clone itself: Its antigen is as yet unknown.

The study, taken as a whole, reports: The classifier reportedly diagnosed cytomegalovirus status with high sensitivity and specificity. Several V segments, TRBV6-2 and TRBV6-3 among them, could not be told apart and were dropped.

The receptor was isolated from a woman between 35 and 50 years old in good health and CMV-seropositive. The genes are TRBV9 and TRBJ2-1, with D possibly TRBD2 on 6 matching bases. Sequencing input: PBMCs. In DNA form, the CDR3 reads TGTGCCAGCAGCGTAGGTGATAGCGGATACAATGAGCAGTTCTTC. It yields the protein CASSVGDSGYNEQFF.